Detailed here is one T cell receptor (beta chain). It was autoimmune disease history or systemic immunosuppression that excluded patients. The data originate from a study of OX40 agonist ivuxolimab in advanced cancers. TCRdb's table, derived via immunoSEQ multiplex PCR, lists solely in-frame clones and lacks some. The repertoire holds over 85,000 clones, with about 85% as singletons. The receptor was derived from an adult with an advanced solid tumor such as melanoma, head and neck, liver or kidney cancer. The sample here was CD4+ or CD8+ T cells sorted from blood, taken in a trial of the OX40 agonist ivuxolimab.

CDR3 protein: CASSLSGGPGQFF. In DNA, the CDR3 is TGCGCCAGCAGCTTGTCCGGGGGGCCCGGGCAGTTCTTC. The J gene is TRBJ2-1, the V gene TRBV5-1; D might be TRBD2 (7 bases). Deletions cut 1 base from V and 12 bases from J, with 14 bases between. In germline, CDR1 is SGHRS, CDR2 YFSETQ. The CDR3 sequence is 13 residues long.